Detailed here is one TCR beta chain. Its antigen is still unknown. This specimen comes from a study of PD-1 blockade in classical Hodgkin lymphoma. Clones were read by immunoSEQ multiplex PCR, and TCRdb kept only the in-frame ones, dropping some. The table includes about 18,000 clones, roughly 85% detected once. Study-wide findings and caveats: Patients newly diagnosed and complete responders had comparable baseline diversity. Any patient who commenced nivolumab under 1 year after ASCT was excluded. Unlike CD8+ TCR diversity, which did not rise significantly by C4D1, CD4+ TCR diversity did. Although disease activity or prior therapy may be involved, causes of the repertoire differences remain undefined.

The time point denotes: cycle 4 day 1 (C4D1), after five to seven weeks of nivolumab. With no exception, relapse followed autologous stem cell transplantation in all patients, and brentuximab vedotin exposure varied. The sequenced sample was peripheral blood mononuclear cells (PBMCs), obtained before the fourth cycle of nivolumab. The clonotype originates from a human donor with classical Hodgkin lymphoma.

The CDR3 nucleotides read TGCGCTGCGACAGGGCTCAACACTGAAGCTTTCTTT. It yields the protein CAATGLNTEAFF. This rearrangement joins TRBV4-1 to TRBJ1-1; TRBD1 matches at 7 bases. Germline assignment: CDR1 MGHRA and CDR2 YSYEKL. This CDR3 comprises 12 residues.